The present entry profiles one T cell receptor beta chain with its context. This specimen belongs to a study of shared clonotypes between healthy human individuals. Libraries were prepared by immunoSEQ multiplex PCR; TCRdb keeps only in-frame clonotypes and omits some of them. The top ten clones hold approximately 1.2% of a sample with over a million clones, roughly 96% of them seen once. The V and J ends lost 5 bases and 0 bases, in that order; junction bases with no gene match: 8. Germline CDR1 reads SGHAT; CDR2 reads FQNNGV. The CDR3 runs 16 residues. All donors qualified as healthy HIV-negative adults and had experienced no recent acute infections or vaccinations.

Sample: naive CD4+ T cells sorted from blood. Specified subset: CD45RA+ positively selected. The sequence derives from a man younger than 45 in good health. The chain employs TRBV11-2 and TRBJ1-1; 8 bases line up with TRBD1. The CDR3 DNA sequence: TGTGCCAGCAGCATCGGGACAGGAGCCATGAACACTGAAGCTTTCTTT. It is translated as CASSIGTGAMNTEAFF.